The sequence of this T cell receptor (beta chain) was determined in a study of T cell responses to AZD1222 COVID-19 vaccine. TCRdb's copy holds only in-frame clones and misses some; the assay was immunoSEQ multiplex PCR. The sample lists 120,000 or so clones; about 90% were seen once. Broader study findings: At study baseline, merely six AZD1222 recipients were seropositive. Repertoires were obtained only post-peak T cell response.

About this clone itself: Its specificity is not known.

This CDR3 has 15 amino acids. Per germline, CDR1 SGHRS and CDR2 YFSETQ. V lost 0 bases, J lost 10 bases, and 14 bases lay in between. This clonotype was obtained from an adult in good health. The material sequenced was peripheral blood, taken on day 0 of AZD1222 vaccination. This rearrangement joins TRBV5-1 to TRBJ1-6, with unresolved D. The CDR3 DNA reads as TGCGCCAGCAGCTTGGTGGTGAACGGAGGATCACCCCTCCACTTT. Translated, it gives CASSLVVNGGSPLHF.